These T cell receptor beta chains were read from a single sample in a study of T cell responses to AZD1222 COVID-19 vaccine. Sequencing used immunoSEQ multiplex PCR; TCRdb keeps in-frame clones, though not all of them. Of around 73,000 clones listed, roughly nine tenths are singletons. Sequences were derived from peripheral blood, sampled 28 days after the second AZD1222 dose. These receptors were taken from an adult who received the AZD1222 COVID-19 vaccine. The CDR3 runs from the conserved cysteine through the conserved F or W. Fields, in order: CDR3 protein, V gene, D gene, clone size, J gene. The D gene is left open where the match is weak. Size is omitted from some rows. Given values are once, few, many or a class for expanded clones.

CASSSRGTNEKLFF	TRBV6-5	.	few	TRBJ1-4
CSASPTGTAKLFF	TRBV20-1	.	.	TRBJ1-4
CASSQDRLNTGELFF	TRBV4-2	.	.	TRBJ2-2
CASSSTANQPQHF	TRBV6-5	.	.	TRBJ1-5
CASSLVLGTEAFF	TRBV5-6	.	.	TRBJ1-1
CASSQARGGTQYF	TRBV3-1/TRBV3-2	TRBD2	.	TRBJ2-5
CATGDRVNEKLFF	TRBV7-8	TRBD1	.	TRBJ1-4
CASSQGTFRPLGYTF	TRBV3-1/TRBV3-2	.	.	TRBJ1-2
CASSYSPTGYDEAFF	TRBV6-5	.	few	TRBJ1-1
CAWIWATGTTNEKLFF	TRBV30	.	.	TRBJ1-4
CASSADAARGSGNTIYF	TRBV9	.	.	TRBJ1-3
CASSPPASGTEAFF	TRBV5-1	.	.	TRBJ1-1
CAWGHLNTEAFF	TRBV30	.	once	TRBJ1-1
CASSLVGRTSGKETQYF	TRBV7-2	TRBD2	.	TRBJ2-5
CASSSQSDTQYF	TRBV7-2	.	.	TRBJ2-3
CASSQAGPTSTDTQYF	TRBV5-4	TRBD2	.	TRBJ2-3
CASSPGIEQYF	TRBV11-2	.	.	TRBJ2-7
CASSVQGVSTDTQYF	TRBV5-4	TRBD1	.	TRBJ2-3
CATMGDGETQYF	TRBV24-1	.	.	TRBJ2-5
CASSLKTGAYNSPLHF	TRBV5-1	TRBD1	.	TRBJ1-6
CSVLRERETQYF	TRBV29-1	TRBD2	.	TRBJ2-5
CASSQDVTAFYRGYTF	TRBV4-2	.	.	TRBJ1-2
CASSQIGNTEAFF	TRBV16	.	.	TRBJ1-1
CASSRDTVLGTQYF	TRBV6-2/TRBV6-3	.	once	TRBJ2-5
CASSAGPNTGELFF	TRBV6-4	.	.	TRBJ2-2
CASSLDINYGYTF	TRBV9	.	.	TRBJ1-2
CASSATSQDTQYF	TRBV19	TRBD2	.	TRBJ2-3
CASSLLGAGNQPQHF	TRBV5-1	.	.	TRBJ1-5
CASSLMRTSSTDTQYF	TRBV7-6	.	.	TRBJ2-3
CASSPGQGPSGELFF	TRBV4-1	TRBD1	.	TRBJ2-2
CASSSPGLAGGKVQFF	TRBV6-2/TRBV6-3	TRBD2	.	TRBJ2-1
CASSEFGVYGYTF	TRBV6-1	.	once	TRBJ1-2
CASSPQGTGELFF	TRBV19	.	.	TRBJ2-2
CASSPRTVSGANVLTF	TRBV7-9	.	.	TRBJ2-6
CASSDGLTTPRFF	TRBV25-1	.	.	TRBJ2-1
CASSPLLYTEAFF	TRBV18	.	.	TRBJ1-1
CATSVGYNEQFF	TRBV24-1	.	.	TRBJ2-1
CASSEGGRYRDVGNTIYF	TRBV5-1	.	.	TRBJ1-3
CASSQGGGGPGTEAFF	TRBV3-1/TRBV3-2	.	.	TRBJ1-1
CASSPLGGRYNSPLHF	TRBV5-5	.	.	TRBJ1-6
CASSINKGPGNTIYF	TRBV21-1	.	.	TRBJ1-3
CASSDGQAREQFF	TRBV5-1	.	.	TRBJ2-1
CAISLGGNYGYTF	TRBV10-3	.	.	TRBJ1-2
CASAGRFDEKLFF	TRBV19	.	.	TRBJ1-4
CAWSTGTAYNEQFF	TRBV30	.	.	TRBJ2-1
CASRDFQDGYTF	TRBV3-1/TRBV3-2	.	.	TRBJ1-2
CASSPRQSGNTIYF	TRBV9	.	once	TRBJ1-3
CASSQDRVRPNNEQFF	TRBV4-2	.	.	TRBJ2-1
CASSEALNGNQPQHF	TRBV2	.	.	TRBJ1-5
CASRKDRSYNSPLHF	TRBV6-5	TRBD1	.	TRBJ1-6
CASGYTVEGSPLHF	TRBV27	.	.	TRBJ1-6
CASSPAPAGNNEQFF	TRBV5-4	.	.	TRBJ2-1
CASSHGTATGELFF	TRBV3-1/TRBV3-2	.	.	TRBJ2-2
CASKEGRFLRAFF	TRBV6-5	.	.	TRBJ1-1
CATKHRAHTEAFF	TRBV24-1	.	.	TRBJ1-1
CATSDRGLAGGETQYF	TRBV24-1	TRBD2	.	TRBJ2-5
CASSLTGQPQHF	TRBV28	.	once	TRBJ1-5